This record covers a single T cell receptor (beta chain). TCRdb reprocessed the RACE reads via MiXCR and lists one record per CDR3 protein. Here the sample spans under 200,000 distinct CDR3 sequences, around 30% being singletons. This sample stems from a study of human T cells and chemical hapten exposure. Time point in this sample: pre-sensitization, week 0. This sample's treatment: therapeutic diphenylcyclopropenone sensitization with weekly scalp DPC. In germline, CDR1 is MNHNY, CDR2 SVGAGI (reference sequence). This CDR3 spans 16 amino acids. The germline V and J ends were trimmed by 6 bases and 0 bases, with 18 bases remaining between them.

The sequence derives from a woman aged 25 to 39 with alopecia areata. Some clones in this sample may be carry-over from other donors' samples. The starting material was whole blood, obtained in connection with sensitization to the hapten diphenylcyclopropenone (DPC). V is TRBV6-6 and J is TRBJ2-7, with D tentatively TRBD1 (6 bases). CDR3 nucleotides: TGTGCCAGCAGAAATCGGGAAGGACAGAGCTCCTACGAGCAGTACTTC. Translated: CASRNREGQSSYEQYF.